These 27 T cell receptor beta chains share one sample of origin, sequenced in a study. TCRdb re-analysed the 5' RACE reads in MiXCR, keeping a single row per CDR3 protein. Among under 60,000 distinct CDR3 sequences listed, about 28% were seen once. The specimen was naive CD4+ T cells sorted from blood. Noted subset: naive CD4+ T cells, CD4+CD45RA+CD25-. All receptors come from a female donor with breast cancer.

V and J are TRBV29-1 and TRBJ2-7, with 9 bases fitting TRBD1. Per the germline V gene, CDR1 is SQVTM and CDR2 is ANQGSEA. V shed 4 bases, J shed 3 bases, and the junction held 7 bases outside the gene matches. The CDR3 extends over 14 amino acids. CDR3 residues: CSVGGGQGLYEQYF. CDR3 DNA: TGCAGCGTTGGGGGGGGACAGGGACTCTACGAGCAGTACTTC.

Here the CDR3 reads CASSQDRHQPQHF. Written as DNA, the CDR3 is TGTGCCAGCAGTCAGGACAGACATCAGCCCCAGCATTTT. The J gene is TRBJ1-5, the V gene TRBV6-1; TRBD1 is a possible D gene (6 bases). Germline V lookup: CDR1 MNHNS, CDR2 SASEGT. This CDR3 is built from 13 residues. Trimming left V 5 bases short and J 5 bases short, with 10 bases between.

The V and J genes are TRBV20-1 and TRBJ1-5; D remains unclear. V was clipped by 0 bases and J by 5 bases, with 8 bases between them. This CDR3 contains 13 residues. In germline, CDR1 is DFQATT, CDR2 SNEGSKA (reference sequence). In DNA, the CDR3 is TGCAGTGCTAGAGATTTTACAGATCAGCCCCAGCATTTT. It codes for CSARDFTDQPQHF.

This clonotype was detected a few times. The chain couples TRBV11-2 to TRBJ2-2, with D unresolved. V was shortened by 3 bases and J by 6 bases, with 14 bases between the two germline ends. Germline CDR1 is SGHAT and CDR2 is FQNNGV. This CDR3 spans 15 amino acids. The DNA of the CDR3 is TGTGCCAGCAGCTTGTCTGGCCGAAGGTCCGGGGAGCTGTTTTTT. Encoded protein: CASSLSGRRSGELFF. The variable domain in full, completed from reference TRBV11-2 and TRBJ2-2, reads EAGVAQSPRYKIIEKRQSVAFWCNPISGHATLYWYQQILGQGPKLLIQFQNNGVVDDSQLPKDRFSAERLKGVDSTLKIQPAKLEDSAVYLCASSLSGRRSGELFFGEGSRLTVL.

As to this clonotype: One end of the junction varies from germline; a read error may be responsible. CDR3 loop: CARSLILDLRETQYF. CDR3 sequence (DNA): TGTGCCAGAAGCCTAATTTTGGACCTTCGGGAGACCCAGTACTTC. The chain joins TRBV5-1 to TRBJ2-5; no clear D. This CDR3 is 15 amino acids long. Germline CDR1 is SGHRS and CDR2 is YFSETQ.

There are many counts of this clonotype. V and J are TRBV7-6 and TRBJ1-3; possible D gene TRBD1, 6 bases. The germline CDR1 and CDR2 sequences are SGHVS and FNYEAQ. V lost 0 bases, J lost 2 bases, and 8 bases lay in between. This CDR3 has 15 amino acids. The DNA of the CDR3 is TGTGCCAGCAGCTTAGCCAGGGGAACTGGAAACACCATATATTTT. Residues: CASSLARGTGNTIYF.

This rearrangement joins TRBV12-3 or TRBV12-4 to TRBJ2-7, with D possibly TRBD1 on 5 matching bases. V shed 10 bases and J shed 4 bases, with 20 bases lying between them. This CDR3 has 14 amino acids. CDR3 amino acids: CANTISGRAYEQYF. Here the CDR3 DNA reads TGTGCCAACACCATAAGTGGCAGGGCTTACGAGCAGTACTTC.

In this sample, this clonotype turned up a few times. CDR3 in DNA: TGTGCCAGCAGTTTTTCAGGGCTGGGATCTGAAGCTTTCTTT. Protein product: CASSFSGLGSEAFF. The J gene is TRBJ1-1, the V gene TRBV27; possible D gene TRBD1, 5 bases. V lost 3 bases, J lost 6 bases, and 14 bases lay in between. CDR1 is MNHEY, CDR2 SMNVEV, per germline (reference sequence). The CDR3 is 14 amino acids.

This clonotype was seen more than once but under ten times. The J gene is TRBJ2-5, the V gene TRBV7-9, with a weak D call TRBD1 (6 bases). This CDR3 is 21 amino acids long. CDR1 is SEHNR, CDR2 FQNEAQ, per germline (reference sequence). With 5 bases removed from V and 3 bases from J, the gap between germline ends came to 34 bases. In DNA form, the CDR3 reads TGTGCCAGCAGCACTCGACCTAACTCATCAGGGGAAGGGGTGGTCAAAGAGACCCAGTACTTC. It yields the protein CASSTRPNSSGEGVVKETQYF.

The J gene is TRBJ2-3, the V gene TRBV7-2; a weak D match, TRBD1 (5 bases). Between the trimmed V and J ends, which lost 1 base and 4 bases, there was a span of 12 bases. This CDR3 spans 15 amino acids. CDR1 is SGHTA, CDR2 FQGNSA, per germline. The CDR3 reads CASSLDSGLADTQYF. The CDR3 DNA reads TGTGCCAGCAGCTTAGATTCAGGGCTCGCAGATACGCAGTATTTT.

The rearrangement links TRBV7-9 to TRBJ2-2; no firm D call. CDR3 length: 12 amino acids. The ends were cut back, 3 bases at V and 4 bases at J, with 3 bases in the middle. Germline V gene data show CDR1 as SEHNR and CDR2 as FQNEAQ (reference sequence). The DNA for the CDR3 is TGTGCCAGCAGCTTTTTCACCGGGGAGCTGTTTTTT. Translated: CASSFFTGELFF.

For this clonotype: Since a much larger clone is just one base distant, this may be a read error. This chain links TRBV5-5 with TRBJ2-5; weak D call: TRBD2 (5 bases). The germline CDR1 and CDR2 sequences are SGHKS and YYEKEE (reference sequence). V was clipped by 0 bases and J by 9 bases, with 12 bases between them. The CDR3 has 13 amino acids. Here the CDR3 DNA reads TGTGCCAGCAGCTTGGGGGTTGGGGAGCCCCAGTACTTC. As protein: CASSLGVGEPQYF.

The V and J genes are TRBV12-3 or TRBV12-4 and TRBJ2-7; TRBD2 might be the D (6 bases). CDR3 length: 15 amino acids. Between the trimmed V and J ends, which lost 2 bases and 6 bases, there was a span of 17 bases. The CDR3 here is CASSLTAGTGVEQYF. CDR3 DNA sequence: TGTGCCAGCAGTTTAACGGCGGGGACCGGGGTCGAGCAGTACTTC.

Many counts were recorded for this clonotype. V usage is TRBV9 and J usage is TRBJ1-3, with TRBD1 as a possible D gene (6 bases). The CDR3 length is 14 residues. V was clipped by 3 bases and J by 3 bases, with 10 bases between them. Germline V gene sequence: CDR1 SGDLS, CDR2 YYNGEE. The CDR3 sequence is CASSASGDGNTIYF. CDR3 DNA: TGTGCCAGCAGCGCGTCAGGGGATGGAAACACCATATATTTT.

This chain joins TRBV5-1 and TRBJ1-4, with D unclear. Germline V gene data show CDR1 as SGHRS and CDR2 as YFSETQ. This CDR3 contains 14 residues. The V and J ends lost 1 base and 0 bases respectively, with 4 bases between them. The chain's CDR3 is CASSLQTTNEKLFF. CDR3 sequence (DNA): TGCGCCAGCAGCTTGCAGACAACTAATGAAAAACTGTTTTTT.

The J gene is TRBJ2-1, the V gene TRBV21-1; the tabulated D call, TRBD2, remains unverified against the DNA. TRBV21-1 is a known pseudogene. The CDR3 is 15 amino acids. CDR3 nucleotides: TGTGCCAGCAGCACCGGGACTAACCATTACAATGAGCAGTTCTTC. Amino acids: CASSTGTNHYNEQFF.

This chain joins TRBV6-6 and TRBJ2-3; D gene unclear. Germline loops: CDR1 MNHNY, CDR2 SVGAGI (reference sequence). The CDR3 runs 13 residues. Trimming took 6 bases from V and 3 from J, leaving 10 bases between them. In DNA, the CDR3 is TGTGCCAGCAGCCCCCTACCGACAGATACGCAGTATTTT. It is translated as CASSPLPTDTQYF.

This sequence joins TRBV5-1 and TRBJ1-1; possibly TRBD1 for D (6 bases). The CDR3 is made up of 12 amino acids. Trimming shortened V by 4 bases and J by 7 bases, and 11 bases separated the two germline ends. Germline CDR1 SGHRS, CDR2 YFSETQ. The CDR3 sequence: CASSAQGGEAFF. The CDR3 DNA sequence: TGCGCCAGCAGCGCACAGGGAGGTGAAGCTTTCTTT.

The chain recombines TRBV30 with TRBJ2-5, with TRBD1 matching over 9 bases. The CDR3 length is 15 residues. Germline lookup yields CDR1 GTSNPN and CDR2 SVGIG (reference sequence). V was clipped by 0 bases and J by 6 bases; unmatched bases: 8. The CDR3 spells CAWSVQGATGQTQYF. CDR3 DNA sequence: TGTGCCTGGAGTGTACAGGGGGCGACAGGGCAGACCCAGTACTTC.

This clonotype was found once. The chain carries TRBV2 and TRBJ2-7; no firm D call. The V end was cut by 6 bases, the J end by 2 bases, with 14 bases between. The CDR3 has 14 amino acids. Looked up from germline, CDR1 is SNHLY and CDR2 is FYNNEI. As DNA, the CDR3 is TGTGCCAGCAGGCCGGGCCCGGGTCCCTACGAGCAGTACTTC. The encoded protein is CASRPGPGPYEQYF.

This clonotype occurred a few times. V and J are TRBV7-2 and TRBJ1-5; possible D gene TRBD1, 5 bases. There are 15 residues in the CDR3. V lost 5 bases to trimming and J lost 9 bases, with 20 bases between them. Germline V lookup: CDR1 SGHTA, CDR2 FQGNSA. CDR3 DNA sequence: TGTGCCAGCAGCCCCACTCCAGGGACGGGGCTGCCCCAGCATTTT. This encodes CASSPTPGTGLPQHF.

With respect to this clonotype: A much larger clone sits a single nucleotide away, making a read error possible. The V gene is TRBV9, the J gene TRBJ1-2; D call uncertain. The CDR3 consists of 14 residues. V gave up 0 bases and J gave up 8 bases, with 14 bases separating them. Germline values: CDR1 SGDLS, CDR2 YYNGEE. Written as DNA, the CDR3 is TGTGCCAGCAGCGTAGCTTCGCAGGAGGGAGGCTACACCTTC. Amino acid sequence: CASSVASQEGGYTF.

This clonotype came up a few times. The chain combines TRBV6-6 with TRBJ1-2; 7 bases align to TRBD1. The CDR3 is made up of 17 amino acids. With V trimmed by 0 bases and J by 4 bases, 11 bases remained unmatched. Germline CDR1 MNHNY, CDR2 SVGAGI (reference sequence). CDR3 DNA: TGTGCCAGCAGTTACTCCAATCGTCTACAGGGGATCTATGGCTACACCTTC. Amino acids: CASSYSNRLQGIYGYTF.

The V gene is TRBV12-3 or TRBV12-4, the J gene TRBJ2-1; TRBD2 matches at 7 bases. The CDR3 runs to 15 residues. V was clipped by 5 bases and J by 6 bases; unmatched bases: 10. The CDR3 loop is CASSPLWEGRNEQFF. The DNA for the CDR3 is TGTGCCAGCAGTCCCCTGTGGGAGGGCCGCAATGAGCAGTTCTTC.

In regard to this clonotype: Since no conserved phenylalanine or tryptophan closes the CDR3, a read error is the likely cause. CDR3 nucleotide sequence: TGCGCCAGCAGCTTGGACCCGGGACAGTTGAACACTGAAGCTTTCTAT. It specifies CASSLDPGQLNTEAFY. This sequence joins TRBV5-1 and TRBJ1-1; 7 bases map to TRBD1. The ends lost 0 bases at V and 0 bases at J; junction bases unmatched: 5. The CDR3 length is 16 residues. Germline CDR1 SGHRS, CDR2 YFSETQ.

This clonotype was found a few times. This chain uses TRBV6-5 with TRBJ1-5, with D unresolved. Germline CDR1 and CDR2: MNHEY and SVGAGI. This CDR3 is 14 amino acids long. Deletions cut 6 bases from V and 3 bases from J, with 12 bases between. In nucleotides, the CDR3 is TGTGCCAGCAGCGCTACCTCCACCAATCAGCCCCAGCATTTT. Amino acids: CASSATSTNQPQHF.

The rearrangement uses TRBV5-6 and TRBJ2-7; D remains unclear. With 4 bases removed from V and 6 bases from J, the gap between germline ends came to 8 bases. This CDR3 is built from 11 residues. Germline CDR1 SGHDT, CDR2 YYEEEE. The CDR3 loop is CASSLWSEQYF. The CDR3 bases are TGTGCCAGCAGCCTCTGGAGCGAGCAGTACTTC.